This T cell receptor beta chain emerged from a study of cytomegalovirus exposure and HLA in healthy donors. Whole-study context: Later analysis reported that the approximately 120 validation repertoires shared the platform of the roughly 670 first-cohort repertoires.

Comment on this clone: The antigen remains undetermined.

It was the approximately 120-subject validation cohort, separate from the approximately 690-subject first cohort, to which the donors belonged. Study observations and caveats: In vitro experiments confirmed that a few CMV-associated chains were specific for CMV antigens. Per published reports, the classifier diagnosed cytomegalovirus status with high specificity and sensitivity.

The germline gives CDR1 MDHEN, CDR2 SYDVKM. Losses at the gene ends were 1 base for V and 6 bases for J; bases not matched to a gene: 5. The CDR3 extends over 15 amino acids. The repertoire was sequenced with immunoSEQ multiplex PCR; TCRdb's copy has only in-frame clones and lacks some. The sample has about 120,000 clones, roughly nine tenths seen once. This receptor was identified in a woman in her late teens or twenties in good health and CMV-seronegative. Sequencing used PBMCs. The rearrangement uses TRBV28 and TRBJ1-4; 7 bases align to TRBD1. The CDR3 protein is CASSLLTTGDEKLFF. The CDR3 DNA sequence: TGTGCCAGCAGTTTATTAACCACAGGGGATGAAAAACTGTTTTTT. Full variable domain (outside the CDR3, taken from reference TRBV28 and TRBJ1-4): DVKVTQSSRYLVKRTGEKVFLECVQDMDHENMFWYRQDPGLGLRLIYFSYDVKMKEKGDIPEGYSVSREKKERFSLILESASTNQTSMYLCASSLLTTGDEKLFFGSGTQLSVL.